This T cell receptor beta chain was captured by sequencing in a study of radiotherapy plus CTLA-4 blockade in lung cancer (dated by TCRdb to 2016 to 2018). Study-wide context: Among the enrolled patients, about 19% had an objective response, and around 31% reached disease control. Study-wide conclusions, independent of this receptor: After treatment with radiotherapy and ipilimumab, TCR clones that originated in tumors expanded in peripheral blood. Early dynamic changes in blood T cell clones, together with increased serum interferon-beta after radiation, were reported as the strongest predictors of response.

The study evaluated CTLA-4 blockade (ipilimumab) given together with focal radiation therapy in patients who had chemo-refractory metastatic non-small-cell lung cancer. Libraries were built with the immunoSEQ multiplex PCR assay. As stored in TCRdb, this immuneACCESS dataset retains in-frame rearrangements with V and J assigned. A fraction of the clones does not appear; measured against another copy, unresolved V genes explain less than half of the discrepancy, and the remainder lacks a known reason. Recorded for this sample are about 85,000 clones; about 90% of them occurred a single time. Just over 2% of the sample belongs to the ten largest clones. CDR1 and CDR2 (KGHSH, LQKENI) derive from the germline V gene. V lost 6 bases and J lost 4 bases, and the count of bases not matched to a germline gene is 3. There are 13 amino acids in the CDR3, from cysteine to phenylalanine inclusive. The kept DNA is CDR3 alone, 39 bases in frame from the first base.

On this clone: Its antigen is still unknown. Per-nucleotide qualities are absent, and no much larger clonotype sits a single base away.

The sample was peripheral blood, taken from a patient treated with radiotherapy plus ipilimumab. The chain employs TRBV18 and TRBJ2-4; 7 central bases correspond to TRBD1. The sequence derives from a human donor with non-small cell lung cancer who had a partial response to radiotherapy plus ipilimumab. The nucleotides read TGTGCCAGCTCTGGGACAGAGAAAAACATTCAGTACTTC. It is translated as CASSGTEKNIQYF.